The sequence of this TCR beta chain was determined in a study of regulatory T cells in long-lasting Graves disease. Study conclusions and caveats: TCR diversity was lower in persistent Graves' patients than in newly diagnosed ones.

The time point is: newly diagnosed GD, antithyroid drugs for less than 3 months. The TCR library was prepared using RNA isolated from PBMCs. For this clonotype: Its antigen is unknown. This probably arose from a read error, given a far larger clone one base away.

Researchers made TCR beta libraries by using iRepertoire HTBI primers and running Arm-PCR on CDR3 regions. One entry per CDR3 protein results from TCRdb running MiXCR on the multiplex PCR reads. The sample lists hundreds of thousands of distinct CDR3 sequences, 15% to 20% seen once, with 18% in the top ten. V lost 5 bases, J lost 10 bases, and 21 bases lay in between. Per the germline V gene, CDR1 is SGHTA and CDR2 is FQGNSA. The CDR3 spans 15 residues. The data also belong to a second study, concerning T cells in Graves' hyperthyroidism and ophthalmopathy. From that second work: Absence of ophthalmopathy progression within 18 months defined stable Graves' hyperthyroidism. The model foresaw ophthalmopathy a median roughly 6.5 months prior to onset.

The V call is TRBV7-2, the J call TRBJ2-1; D is unresolved. The TCR sequence derives from a woman aged 25 to 39 with Graves disease. Sequencing was performed on peripheral blood mononuclear cells (PBMCs), taken at new diagnosis, from a patient treated with antithyroid drugs. In nucleotides, the CDR3 is TGTGCCAGCAGCGAAACCTCTTCGGACGTTTACGAGCAGTTCTTC. It specifies CASSETSSDVYEQFF.